This TCR beta chain was sequenced for a study of T cell responses to AZD1222 COVID-19 vaccine. TCRdb keeps only in-frame clones here, not all; method: immunoSEQ multiplex PCR. This sample has about 150,000 clones, with about 82% found just once. The sequencing used peripheral blood, collected 28 days after the second AZD1222 dose. This clonotype was obtained from an adult who received the AZD1222 COVID-19 vaccine.

This chain's CDR3 is CASSEGQGRVTEAFF. The CDR3 DNA reads TGTGCCAGCAGTGAAGGACAGGGGAGGGTCACTGAAGCTTTCTTT. V is TRBV6-1 and J is TRBJ1-1, with TRBD1 matching 8 bases. This CDR3 region has 15 residues. Germline CDR1 is MNHNS and CDR2 is SASEGT. The ends lost 1 base at V and 4 bases at J; junction bases unmatched: 5.